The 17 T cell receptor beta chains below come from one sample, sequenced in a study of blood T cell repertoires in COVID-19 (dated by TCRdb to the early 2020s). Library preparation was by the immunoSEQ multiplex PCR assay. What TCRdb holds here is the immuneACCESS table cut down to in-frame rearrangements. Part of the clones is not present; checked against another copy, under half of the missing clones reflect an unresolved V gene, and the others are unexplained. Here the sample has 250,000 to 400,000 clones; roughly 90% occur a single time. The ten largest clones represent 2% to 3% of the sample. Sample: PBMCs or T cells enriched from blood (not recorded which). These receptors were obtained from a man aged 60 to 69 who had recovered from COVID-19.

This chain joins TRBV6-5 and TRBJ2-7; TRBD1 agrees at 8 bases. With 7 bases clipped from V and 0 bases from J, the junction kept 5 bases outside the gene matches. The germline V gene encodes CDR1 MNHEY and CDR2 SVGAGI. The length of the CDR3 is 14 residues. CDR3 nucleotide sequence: TGTGCCAGCAACTCCGGACAGGGCTCCTACGAGCAGTACTTC. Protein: CASNSGQGSYEQYF.

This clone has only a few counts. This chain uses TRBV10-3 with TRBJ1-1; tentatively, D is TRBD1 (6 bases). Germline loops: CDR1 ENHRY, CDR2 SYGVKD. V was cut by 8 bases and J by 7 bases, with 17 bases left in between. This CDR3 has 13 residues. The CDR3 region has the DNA TGTGCCATCGGCCGGGGTGCGGACAGTGAAGCTTTCTTT. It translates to CAIGRGADSEAFF.

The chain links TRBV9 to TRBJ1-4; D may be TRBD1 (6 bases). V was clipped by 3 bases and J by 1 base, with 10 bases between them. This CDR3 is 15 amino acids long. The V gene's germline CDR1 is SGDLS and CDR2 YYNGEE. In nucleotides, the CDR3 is TGTGCCAGCAGCGACACAGGGAAAACTAATGAAAAACTGTTTTTT. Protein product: CASSDTGKTNEKLFF.

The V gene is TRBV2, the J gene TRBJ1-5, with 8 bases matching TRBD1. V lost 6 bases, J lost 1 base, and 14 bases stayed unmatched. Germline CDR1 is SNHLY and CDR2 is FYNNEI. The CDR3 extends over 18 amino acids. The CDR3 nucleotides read TGTGCCAGCAGCCATACTCCCGGACAGGGAGGGAGCAATCAGCCCCAGCATTTT. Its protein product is CASSHTPGQGGSNQPQHF. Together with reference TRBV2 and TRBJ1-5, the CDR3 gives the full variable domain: EPEVTQTPSHQVTQMGQEVILRCVPISNHLYFYWYRQILGQKVEFLVSFYNNEISEKSEIFDDQFSVERPDGSNFTLKIRSTKLEDSAMYFCASSHTPGQGGSNQPQHFGDGTRLSIL.

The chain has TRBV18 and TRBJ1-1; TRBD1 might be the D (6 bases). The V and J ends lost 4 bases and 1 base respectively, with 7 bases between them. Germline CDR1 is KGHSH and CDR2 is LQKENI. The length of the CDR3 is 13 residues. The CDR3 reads CASSQQGNTEAFF. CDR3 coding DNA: TGTGCCAGCTCACAACAGGGGAACACTGAAGCTTTCTTT.

The CDR3 region is CASGQGVEKLFF. In nucleotides, the CDR3 is TGTGCCAGCGGACAGGGGGTGGAAAAACTGTTTTTT. This sequence joins TRBV7-9 and TRBJ1-4, with 10 bases lining up with TRBD1. Germline CDR1 and CDR2: SEHNR and FQNEAQ (reference sequence). The J segment lost 8 bases and the V segment lost 8 bases, leaving 2 bases of the junction unmatched. The CDR3 is 12 amino acids.

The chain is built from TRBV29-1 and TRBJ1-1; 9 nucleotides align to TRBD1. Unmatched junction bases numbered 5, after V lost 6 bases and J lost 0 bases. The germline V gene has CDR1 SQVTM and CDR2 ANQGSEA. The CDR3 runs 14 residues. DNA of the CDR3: TGCAGCGTGAAGGGACAGGGCTTGAACACTGAAGCTTTCTTT. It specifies CSVKGQGLNTEAFF.

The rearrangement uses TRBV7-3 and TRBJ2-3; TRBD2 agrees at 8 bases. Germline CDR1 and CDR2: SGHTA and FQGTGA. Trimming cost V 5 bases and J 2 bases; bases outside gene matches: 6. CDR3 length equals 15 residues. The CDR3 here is CASSTLAGNTDTQYF. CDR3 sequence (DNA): TGTGCCAGCAGCACTTTAGCGGGGAACACAGATACGCAGTATTTT. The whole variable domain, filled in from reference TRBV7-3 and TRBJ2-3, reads GAGVSQTPSNKVTEKGKYVELRCDPISGHTALYWYRQSLGQGPEFLIYFQGTGAADDSGLPNDRFFAVRPEGSVSTLKIQRTERGDSAVYLCASSTLAGNTDTQYFGPGTRLTVL.

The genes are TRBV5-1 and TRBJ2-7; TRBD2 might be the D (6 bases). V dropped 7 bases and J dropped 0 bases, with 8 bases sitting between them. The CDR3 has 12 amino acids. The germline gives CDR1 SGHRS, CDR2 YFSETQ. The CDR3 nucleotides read TGCGCCAGCTCGCGGGGCTCCTACGAGCAGTACTTC. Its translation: CASSRGSYEQYF.

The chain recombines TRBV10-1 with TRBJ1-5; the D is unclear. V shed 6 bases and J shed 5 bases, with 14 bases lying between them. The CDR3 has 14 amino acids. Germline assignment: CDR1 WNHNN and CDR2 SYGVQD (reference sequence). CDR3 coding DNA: TGCGCCAGCAGCGCTTCTCCAGGCGATCAGCCCCAGCATTTT. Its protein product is CASSASPGDQPQHF.

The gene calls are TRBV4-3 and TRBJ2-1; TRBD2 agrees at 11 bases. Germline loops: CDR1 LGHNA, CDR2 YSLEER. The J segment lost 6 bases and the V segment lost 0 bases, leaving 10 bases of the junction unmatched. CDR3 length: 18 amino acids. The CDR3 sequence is CASSQDLPLAGGGNEQFF. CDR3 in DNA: TGCGCCAGCAGCCAAGATCTCCCGCTAGCGGGGGGAGGCAATGAGCAGTTCTTC.

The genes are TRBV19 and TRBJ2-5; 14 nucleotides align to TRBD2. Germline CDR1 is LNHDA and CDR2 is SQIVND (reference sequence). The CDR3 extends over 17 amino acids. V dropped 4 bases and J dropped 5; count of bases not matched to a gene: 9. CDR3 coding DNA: TGTGCCAGTAGTACCGGGACTAGCGGGAGACTTGTCGAGACCCAGTACTTC. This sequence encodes CASSTGTSGRLVETQYF.

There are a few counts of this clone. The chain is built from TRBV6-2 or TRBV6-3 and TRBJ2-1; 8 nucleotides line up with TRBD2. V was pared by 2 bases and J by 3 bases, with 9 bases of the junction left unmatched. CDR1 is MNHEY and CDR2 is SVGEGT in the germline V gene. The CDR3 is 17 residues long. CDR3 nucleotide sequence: TGTGCCAGCAGTTACAGTCCGAGCGGGGGCCTCTACAATGAGCAGTTCTTC. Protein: CASSYSPSGGLYNEQFF.

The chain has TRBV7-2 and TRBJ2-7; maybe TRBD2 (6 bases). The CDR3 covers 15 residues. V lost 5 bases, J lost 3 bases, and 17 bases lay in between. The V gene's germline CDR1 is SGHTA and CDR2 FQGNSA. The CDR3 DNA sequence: TGTGCCAGCAGCCCCTATCGGGGGACCGGCTACGAGCAGTACTTC. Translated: CASSPYRGTGYEQYF.

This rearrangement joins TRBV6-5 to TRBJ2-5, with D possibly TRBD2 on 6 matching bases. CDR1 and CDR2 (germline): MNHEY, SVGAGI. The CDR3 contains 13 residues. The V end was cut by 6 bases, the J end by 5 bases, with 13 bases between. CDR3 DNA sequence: TGTGCCAGCAGCCCGGTAGCGGTGGAGACCCAGTACTTC. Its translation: CASSPVAVETQYF.

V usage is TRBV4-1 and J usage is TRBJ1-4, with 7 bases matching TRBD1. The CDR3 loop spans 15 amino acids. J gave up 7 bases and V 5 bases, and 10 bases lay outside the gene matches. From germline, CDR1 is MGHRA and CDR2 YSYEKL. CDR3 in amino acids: CASSDGGRGLEKLFF. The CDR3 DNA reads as TGCGCCAGCAGCGACGGCGGGAGGGGGCTTGAAAAACTGTTTTTT.

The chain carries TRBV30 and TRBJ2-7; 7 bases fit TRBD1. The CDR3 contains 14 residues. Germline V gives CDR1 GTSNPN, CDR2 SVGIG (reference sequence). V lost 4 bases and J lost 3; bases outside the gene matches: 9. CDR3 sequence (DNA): TGTGCCTGGACTAAAGGGGGCACTTACTACGAGCAGTACTTC. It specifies CAWTKGGTYYEQYF.